The 8 T cell receptor beta chains presented below share a single source sample, sequenced in a study of post-analysis software for immune sequencing data. Study-wide results and caveats: Comparison of patients with controls showed a handful of TRBV segments more frequent in patients, TRBV5-6, TRBV5-1 and TRBV20-1 among them.

These receptors lack a known antigen. The library was made from cDNA and included unique molecular identifiers. MiXCR, applied by TCRdb to the PCR reads, yields one record per CDR3 protein. The table has hundreds of thousands of distinct CDR3 sequences, approximately 60% seen once. The sample taken for sequencing was blood. The receptor source for this set is a girl aged 2-10 years with multiple sclerosis.

V gene TRBV12-3 or TRBV12-4 combines with J gene TRBJ1-4; no definite D call. This CDR3 has 13 residues. V was trimmed by 7 bases and J by 10 bases, leaving 16 bases between them. Here the CDR3 DNA reads TGTGCCAGCACCGGTCGGGCTGGCGGAAAACTGTTTTTT. It encodes CASTGRAGGKLFF.

This chain links TRBV7-4 with TRBJ2-3, with a weak D call TRBD2 (5 bases). Germline lookup yields CDR1 SGHVT and CDR2 SQSDAQ. This CDR3 has 14 residues. V dropped 4 bases and J dropped 4 bases, with 12 bases sitting between them. The CDR3 here is CASSSRGRADTQYF. The CDR3 DNA reads as TGTGCCAGCAGCTCCCGGGGTCGGGCAGATACGCAGTATTTT. The entire variable domain, with the rest obtained from reference TRBV7-4 and TRBJ2-3, is as follows: GAGVSQSPRYKVAKRGRDVALRCDSISGHVTLYWYRQTLGQGSEVLTYSQSDAQRDKSGRPSGRFSAERPERSVSTLKIQRTEQGDSAVYLCASSSRGRADTQYFGPGTRLTVL.

The V and J genes are TRBV5-5 and TRBJ2-4, with D possibly being TRBD1 (6 bases). Germline CDR1 SGHKS, CDR2 YYEKEE (reference sequence). This CDR3 has 14 amino acids. V was cut by 4 bases and J by 7 bases, with 15 bases left in between. Here the CDR3 reads CASSPQGSRNIQYF. Written as DNA, the CDR3 is TGTGCCAGCAGCCCTCAGGGGAGCCGGAACATTCAGTACTTC.

This clonotype came up a few times. This chain links TRBV14 with TRBJ2-3; D is possibly TRBD1 (6 bases). This CDR3 comprises 12 residues. The germline CDR1 and CDR2 sequences are SGHDN and FVKESK. Trimming cost V 4 bases and J 8 bases, with 10 bases left between them. CDR3 region: CASSLTGGTQYF. In DNA form, the CDR3 reads TGTGCCAGCAGCCTGACAGGCGGTACGCAGTATTTT.

The chain combines TRBV29-1 with TRBJ2-1, with D possibly being TRBD2 (5 bases). Germline V gene data show CDR1 as SQVTM and CDR2 as ANQGSEA. The length of the CDR3 is 16 residues. Trimming took 4 bases from V and 1 from J, leaving 17 bases between them. CDR3 nucleotides: TGCAGCGTTGGAGGCAACGGGGTCGCGTCCTACAATGAGCAGTTCTTC. This translates into CSVGGNGVASYNEQFF.

The chain carries TRBV20-1 and TRBJ2-7, with 10 bases identical to TRBD2. J lost 5 bases, V lost 0 bases, and 13 bases had no gene match. CDR1 and CDR2 (germline): DFQATT, SNEGSKA (reference sequence). The CDR3 covers 17 residues. The CDR3 spells CSARDPASGSTGNEQYF. The CDR3 DNA reads as TGCAGTGCTAGAGATCCGGCTAGCGGGAGTACGGGGAACGAGCAGTACTTC.

Turning to this clonotype: The junction shows a germline mismatch at one end, possibly a read error. The V and J genes are TRBV27 and TRBJ2-1, with 7 bases matching TRBD2. Germline V lookup: CDR1 MNHEY, CDR2 SMNVEV (reference sequence). CDR3 length: 15 amino acids. This CDR3 is CASSSLAGPNNGQFF. Here the CDR3 DNA reads TGTGCCAGCAGTTCTTTAGCGGGCCCCAACAATGGGCAGTTCTTC.

This clonotype was seen only a few times. The chain is built from TRBV3-1 and TRBJ1-1; D unclear. V lost 2 bases and J 2 bases, leaving 9 bases between the germline ends. CDR3 size: 14 residues. Germline-derived CDR1 and CDR2 are LGHDT and YNNKEL (reference sequence). The CDR3 sequence is CASSQWESNTEAFF. The CDR3 DNA follows: TGTGCCAGCAGCCAATGGGAAAGCAACACTGAAGCTTTCTTT.